One sample yielded the 7 T cell receptor beta chains listed below, sequenced in a study of long-term antiretroviral therapy in people with HIV. Runs used v3.0 of the immunoSEQ assay and were done at survey level. Clones were read by immunoSEQ multiplex PCR, and TCRdb kept only the in-frame ones, dropping some. The repertoire consists of about 29,000 clones, with less than 90% occurring once and the leading ten covering around 7.8%. Sequences were derived from unsorted PBMCs, sampled about 5 years before starting antiretroviral therapy. Receptors originate from a man aged 50 or older with HIV.

This chain uses TRBV5-4 with TRBJ2-1; no reliable D call. V lost 2 bases and J lost 3, with 0 bases in between. CDR3 size: 11 residues. The germline V gene encodes CDR1 SGHNT and CDR2 YYREEE (reference sequence). CDR3 in DNA: TGTGCCAGCAGCTTCTACAATGAGCAGTTCTTC. Protein sequence: CASSFYNEQFF. The complete variable domain, with remaining parts taken from reference TRBV5-4 and TRBJ2-1, reads ETGVTQSPTHLIKTRGQQVTLRCSSQSGHNTVSWYQQALGQGPQFIFQYYREEENGRGNFPPRFSGLQFPNYSSELNVNALELDDSALYLCASSFYNEQFFGPGTRLTVL.

The chain links TRBV10-3 to TRBJ2-7; TRBD2 might be the D (5 bases). Germline V gene lookup returns CDR1 ENHRY and CDR2 SYGVKD. The CDR3 is made up of 13 amino acids. Deletions cut 8 bases from V and 0 bases from J, with 11 bases between. CDR3 sequence reads: CAIGHGVSYEQYF. DNA of the CDR3: TGTGCCATCGGGCACGGGGTCTCCTACGAGCAGTACTTC.

This chain uses TRBV6-5 with TRBJ1-3, with TRBD1 matching 7 bases. The CDR3 spans 14 residues. V lost 2 bases to trimming and J lost 7 bases; unmatched junction nucleotides: 5. CDR1 MNHEY and CDR2 SVGAGI come from the germline V gene. Here the CDR3 DNA reads TGTGCCAGCAGTTACAGTGTCAGGGGGAACACCATATATTTT. It yields the protein CASSYSVRGNTIYF.

The rearrangement links TRBV6-5 to TRBJ1-1; no reliable D call. The CDR3 totals 13 residues. Germline lookup yields CDR1 MNHEY and CDR2 SVGAGI. Trimming took 0 bases from V and 9 from J, leaving 11 bases between them. The CDR3 here is CASSYSGVGQAFF. CDR3 nucleotide sequence: TGTGCCAGCAGTTACTCAGGAGTTGGCCAAGCTTTCTTT.

The chain joins TRBV4-2 to TRBJ2-7; D is possibly TRBD1 (5 bases). This CDR3 contains 13 residues. Trimming pared 3 bases from V and 6 bases from J, leaving 12 bases between. CDR1 and CDR2 from the germline V gene are LGHNA and YNFKEQ. CDR3 protein: CASSQGPRVEQYF. In DNA form, the CDR3 reads TGTGCCAGCAGCCAGGGGCCCCGGGTCGAGCAGTACTTC.

The V and J genes are TRBV12-2 and TRBJ2-3. TRBV12-2 is termed a pseudogene. The CDR3 consists of 13 residues. The CDR3 reads CASRQLVPDTQYF. In DNA, the CDR3 is TGTGCAAGTCGCCAGCTCGTCCCAGATACGCAGTATTTT.

The chain is built from TRBV7-9 and TRBJ2-3; 11 bases line up with TRBD1. Per the germline V gene, CDR1 is SEHNR and CDR2 is FQNEAQ (reference sequence). The CDR3 is made up of 13 amino acids. The junction had 6 bases not matched to a gene; V was cut back by 5 bases and J by 11 bases. The CDR3 loop reads CASSAPGQGVQYF. In DNA form, the CDR3 reads TGTGCCAGCAGCGCACCGGGACAGGGGGTGCAGTATTTT.